The 12 T cell receptor beta chains presented below share a single source sample, sequenced in a study of blood T cell repertoires in COVID-19. Clones were sequenced by immunoSEQ multiplex PCR, and TCRdb holds only the in-frame ones, with some missing. Of a few hundred thousand clones listed, about 84% were seen once; the top ten hold about 12%. Sequencing used peripheral blood. The source of these receptors is an older man with acute or convalescent COVID-19.

The J gene is TRBJ2-7, the V gene TRBV6-5; 9 bases match TRBD2. The CDR3 sequence is 13 residues long. With V trimmed by 8 bases and J by 2 bases, 4 bases remained unmatched. The germline gives CDR1 MNHEY, CDR2 SVGAGI. Here the CDR3 reads CASRREGTYEQYF. The DNA for the CDR3 is TGTGCCAGCCGGCGGGAGGGGACCTACGAGCAGTACTTC.

The chain combines TRBV5-1 with TRBJ2-1; 10 nucleotides match TRBD1. CDR1 is SGHRS and CDR2 is YFSETQ in the germline V gene. V lost 3 bases, J lost 12 bases, and 9 bases stayed unmatched. The CDR3 consists of 14 residues. CDR3 protein: CASSWKDRGLVQFF. In nucleotides, the CDR3 is TGCGCCAGCAGCTGGAAGGACAGGGGGTTGGTGCAGTTCTTC.

The chain employs TRBV5-4 and TRBJ2-3; the match to TRBD2 covers 8 bases. Trimming took 1 base from V and 0 from J; bases not matched to a gene: 4. The germline V gene has CDR1 SGHNT and CDR2 YYREEE (reference sequence). The CDR3 consists of 16 residues. The DNA for the CDR3 is TGTGCCAGCAGCTTGAAGGCTAGCGGGAGCACAGATACGCAGTATTTT. Translated: CASSLKASGSTDTQYF.

This clone has a single count. The chain carries TRBV10-3 and TRBJ1-1; no clear D. V was cut by 6 bases and J by 0 bases, with 5 bases left in between. Germline values: CDR1 ENHRY, CDR2 SYGVKD. CDR3 length: 12 amino acids. DNA for the CDR3: TGTGCCATCAGACAGATGAACACTGAAGCTTTCTTT. It translates to CAIRQMNTEAFF.

This chain links TRBV6-5 with TRBJ1-1; 7 nucleotides align to TRBD1. The germline V gene encodes CDR1 MNHEY and CDR2 SVGAGI. Trimming removed 7 bases from V and 5 bases from J; junction bases left unmatched: 7. The CDR3 has 13 amino acids. CDR3 sequence (DNA): TGTGCCAGCAACAGACAGGGCGATACTGAAGCTTTCTTT. Protein sequence: CASNRQGDTEAFF.

The V call is TRBV2, the J call TRBJ1-3, with a weak D call TRBD1 (6 bases). Deletions cut 6 bases from V and 0 bases from J, with 15 bases between. Per the germline V gene, CDR1 is SNHLY and CDR2 is FYNNEI. The CDR3 has 16 residues. CDR3 bases: TGTGCCAGCAGCTATACTTCCAGGGGCTCTGGAAACACCATATATTTT. It yields the protein CASSYTSRGSGNTIYF.

This sequence joins TRBV5-4 and TRBJ2-2, with 8 bases matching TRBD1. V shed 4 bases, J shed 8 bases, and the junction held 10 bases outside the gene matches. Germline CDR1 is SGHNT and CDR2 is YYREEE (reference sequence). The CDR3 is made up of 15 amino acids. The CDR3 nucleotides read TGTGCCAGCAGCGTAGACAGGGGAGGAACTGGGGAGCTGTTTTTT. This encodes CASSVDRGGTGELFF.

DNA of the CDR3: TGTGCCAGCAGCCTTGGGGGAGCGGGCATTTACGAGCAGTACTTC. It is translated as CASSLGGAGIYEQYF. V is TRBV7-8 and J is TRBJ2-7, with a weak D call TRBD2 (6 bases). This CDR3 is 15 amino acids long. Trimming removed 5 bases from V and 4 bases from J, with 18 bases in between. Germline-derived CDR1 and CDR2 are SGHVS and FQNEAQ.

The V and J genes are TRBV29-1 and TRBJ1-2, with 7 bases that match TRBD1. This CDR3 contains 12 residues. V was clipped by 3 bases and J by 4 bases; unmatched bases: 2. Looked up from germline, CDR1 is SQVTM and CDR2 is ANQGSEA. CDR3 nucleotides: TGCAGCGTTGATACAGGGGTCTATGGCTACACCTTC. Its translation: CSVDTGVYGYTF. The full variable domain, completed using reference TRBV29-1 and TRBJ1-2, is SAVISQKPSRDICQRGTSLTIQCQVDSQVTMMFWYRQQPGQSLTLIATANQGSEATYESGFVIDKFPISRPNLTFSTLTVSNMSPEDSSIYLCSVDTGVYGYTFGSGTRLTVV.

The chain couples TRBV15 to TRBJ2-5, with D perhaps TRBD1 (6 bases). Germline lookup yields CDR1 LNHNV and CDR2 YYDKDF (reference sequence). Trimming cost V 4 bases and J 0 bases, with 21 bases left between them. This CDR3 spans 18 amino acids. This CDR3 is CATSTTQAFYRDQETQYF. The CDR3 DNA reads as TGTGCCACCAGCACCACGCAAGCCTTCTACAGGGACCAAGAGACCCAGTACTTC.

The CDR3 DNA follows: TGTGCCAGCGGCCTAGCGGGGGATAACACCGGGGAGCTGTTTTTT. Translating it yields CASGLAGDNTGELFF. The chain recombines TRBV5-4 with TRBJ2-2; TRBD2 agrees at 10 bases. Trimming at V came to 7 bases and at J to 2 bases, leaving 5 bases not matched to a gene. The germline V gene has CDR1 SGHNT and CDR2 YYREEE (reference sequence). The CDR3 contains 15 residues.

V gene TRBV7-2 combines with J gene TRBJ2-5, with D possibly matching TRBD1 (7 bases). This CDR3 has 18 amino acids. The V gene lost 5 bases and the J gene lost 6 bases, with 28 bases spanning the gap. Germline assignment: CDR1 SGHTA and CDR2 FQGNSA. In DNA, the CDR3 is TGTGCCAGCAGCCTCCCCTCCCAGGGGGGTTACCGGCGGAAGACCCAGTACTTC. This sequence encodes CASSLPSQGGYRRKTQYF.